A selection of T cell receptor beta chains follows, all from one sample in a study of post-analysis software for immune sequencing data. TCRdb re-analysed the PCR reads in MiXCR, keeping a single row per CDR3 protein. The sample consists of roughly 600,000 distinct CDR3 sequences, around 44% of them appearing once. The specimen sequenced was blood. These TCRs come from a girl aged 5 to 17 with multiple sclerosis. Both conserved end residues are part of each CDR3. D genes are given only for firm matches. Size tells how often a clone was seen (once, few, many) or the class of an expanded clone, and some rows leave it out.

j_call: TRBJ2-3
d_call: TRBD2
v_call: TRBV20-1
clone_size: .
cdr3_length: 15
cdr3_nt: TGCAGTGCTAGAAAAAGCGGGGGGGGAAGAGATACGCAGTATTTT
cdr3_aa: CSARKSGGGRDTQYF

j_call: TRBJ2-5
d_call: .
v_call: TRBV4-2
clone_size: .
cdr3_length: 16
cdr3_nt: TGTGCCAGCAGCCAAGTTGTGGGAGGGGGCCAAGAGACCCAGTACTTC
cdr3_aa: CASSQVVGGGQETQYF

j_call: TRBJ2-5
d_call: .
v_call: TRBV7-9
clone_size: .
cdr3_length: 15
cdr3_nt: TGTGCCAGCAGCTTACGAGCGAATAGGTTGGAGACCCAGTACTTC
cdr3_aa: CASSLRANRLETQYF

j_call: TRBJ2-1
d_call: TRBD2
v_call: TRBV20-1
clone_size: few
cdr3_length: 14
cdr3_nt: TGCAGTGCTGACAGCCGGGGCCTAGCGGGTGAGCAGTTCTTC
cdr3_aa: CSADSRGLAGEQFF

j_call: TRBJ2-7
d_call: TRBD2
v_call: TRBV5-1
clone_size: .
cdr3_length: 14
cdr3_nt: TGCGCCAGCAGCCAGGAACTAGCGAGATACGAGCAGTACTTC
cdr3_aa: CASSQELARYEQYF

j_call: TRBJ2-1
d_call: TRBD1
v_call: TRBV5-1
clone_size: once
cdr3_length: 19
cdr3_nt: TGCGCCAGCAGCTTGGTCGCAGGGGGCGAAGTAAGGTCCTACAATGAGCAGTTCTTC
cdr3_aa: CASSLVAGGEVRSYNEQFF

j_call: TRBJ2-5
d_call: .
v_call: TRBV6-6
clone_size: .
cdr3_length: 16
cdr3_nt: TGTGCCAGCAGTTACTCGCAGGGAGCGTACCAAGAGACCCAGTACTTC
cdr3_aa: CASSYSQGAYQETQYF

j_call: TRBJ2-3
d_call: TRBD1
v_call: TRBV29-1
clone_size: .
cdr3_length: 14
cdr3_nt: TGCAGCGGGCGGACAGGGGGCCGCACAGATACGCAGTATTTT
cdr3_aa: CSGRTGGRTDTQYF

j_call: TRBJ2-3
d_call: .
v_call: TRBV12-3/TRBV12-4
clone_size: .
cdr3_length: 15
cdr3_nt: TGTGCCAGCAGCCAAGGACTACGGAGCACAGATACGCAGTATTTT
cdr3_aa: CASSQGLRSTDTQYF

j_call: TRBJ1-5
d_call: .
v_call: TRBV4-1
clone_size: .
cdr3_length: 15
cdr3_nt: TGCGCCAGCAGTGCACAAAAGGCCTTGAATCAGCCCCAGCATTTT
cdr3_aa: CASSAQKALNQPQHF

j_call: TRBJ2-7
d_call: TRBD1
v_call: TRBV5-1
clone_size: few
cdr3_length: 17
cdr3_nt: TGCGCCAGCAGCGCACCCAGGACAGGGGTAATCAACTACGAGCAGTACTTC
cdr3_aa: CASSAPRTGVINYEQYF

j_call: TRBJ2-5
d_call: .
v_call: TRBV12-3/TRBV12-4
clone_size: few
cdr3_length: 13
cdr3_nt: TGTGCCAGCAGTTTGGCTAGTCGAGAGACCCAGTACTTC
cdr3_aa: CASSLASRETQYF

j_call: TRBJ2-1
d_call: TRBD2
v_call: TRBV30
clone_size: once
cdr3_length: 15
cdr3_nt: TGTGCCTGGAGCGCCGGACTAGCGGGGGATAATGAGCAGTTCTTC
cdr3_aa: CAWSAGLAGDNEQFF

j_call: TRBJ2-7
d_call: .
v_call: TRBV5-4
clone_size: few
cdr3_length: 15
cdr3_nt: TGTGCCAGCAGCTTGCATGGGGGCAGCTCCTACGAGCAGTACTTC
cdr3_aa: CASSLHGGSSYEQYF

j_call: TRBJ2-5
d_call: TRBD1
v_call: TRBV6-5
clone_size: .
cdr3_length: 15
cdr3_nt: TGTGCCAGCAGTTACGGGACAGGGGAGGGGGAGACCCAGTACTTC
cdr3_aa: CASSYGTGEGETQYF

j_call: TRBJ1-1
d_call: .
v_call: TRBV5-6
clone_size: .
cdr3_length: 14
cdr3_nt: TGTGCCAGCAGCTTGGCGGGGGGCTTCACTGAAGCTTTCTTT
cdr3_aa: CASSLAGGFTEAFF

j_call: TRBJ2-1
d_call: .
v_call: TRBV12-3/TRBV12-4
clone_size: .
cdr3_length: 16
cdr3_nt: TGTGCCAGCAGCCCCGAGCCCGGGCCGCGCGCCAATGAGCAGTTCTTC
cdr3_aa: CASSPEPGPRANEQFF

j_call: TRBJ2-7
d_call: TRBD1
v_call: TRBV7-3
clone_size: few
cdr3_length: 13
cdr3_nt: TGTGCCAGCAGCGTCGACAGGGGCGACGAGCAGTACTTC
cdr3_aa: CASSVDRGDEQYF

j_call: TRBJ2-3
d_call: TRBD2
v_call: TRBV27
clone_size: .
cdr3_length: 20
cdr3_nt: TGTGCCAGCACCAAAGGGATTGGGCTAGCGGGAGAAGGGGGCCCAGATACGCAGTATTTT
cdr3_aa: CASTKGIGLAGEGGPDTQYF

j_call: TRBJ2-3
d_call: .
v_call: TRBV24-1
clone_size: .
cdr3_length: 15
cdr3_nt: TGTGCCACCAGTTACCGGGACGGAGGGACAGATACGCAGTATTTT
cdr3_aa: CATSYRDGGTDTQYF

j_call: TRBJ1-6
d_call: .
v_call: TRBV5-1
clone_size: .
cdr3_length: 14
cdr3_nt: TGCGCCAGCAGCTTGGACGGGAGTGGTTCACCCCCCCACTTT
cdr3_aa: CASSLDGSGSPPHF

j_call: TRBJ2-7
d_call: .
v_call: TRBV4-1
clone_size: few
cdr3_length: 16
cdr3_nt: TGCGCCAGCAGTCGAAGCGCCCTGGACAGATCGAGAGAGCAGTACTTC
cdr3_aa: CASSRSALDRSREQYF

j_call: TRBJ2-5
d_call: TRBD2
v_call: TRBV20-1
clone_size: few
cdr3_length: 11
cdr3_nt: TGCAGTGCTCTCAAGAGCGGGGCCCAGTACTTC
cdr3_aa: CSALKSGAQYF

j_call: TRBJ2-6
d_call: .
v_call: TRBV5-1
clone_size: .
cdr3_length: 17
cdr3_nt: TGCGCCAGCAGCCGCTTCGGGACACTTGGCGGGGCCAACGTCCTGACTTTC
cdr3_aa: CASSRFGTLGGANVLTF

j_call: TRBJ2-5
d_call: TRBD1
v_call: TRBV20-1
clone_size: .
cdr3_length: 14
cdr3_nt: TGCAGTGCTAGAGATGAGACAGGGAAGGAGACCCAGTACTTC
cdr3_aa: CSARDETGKETQYF

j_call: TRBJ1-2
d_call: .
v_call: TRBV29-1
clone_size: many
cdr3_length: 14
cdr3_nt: TGCAGCGTTAACTCTCCAGCAATTAACTATGGCTACACCTTC
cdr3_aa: CSVNSPAINYGYTF

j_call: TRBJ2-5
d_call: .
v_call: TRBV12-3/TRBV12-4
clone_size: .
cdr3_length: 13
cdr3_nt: TGTGCCAGCAGTTTAGGGGTCCAAGGGACCCAGTACTTC
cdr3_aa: CASSLGVQGTQYF

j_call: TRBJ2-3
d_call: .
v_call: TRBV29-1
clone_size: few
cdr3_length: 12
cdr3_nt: TGCAGCGCGACAGGAACCACAGATACGCAGTATTTT
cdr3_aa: CSATGTTDTQYF

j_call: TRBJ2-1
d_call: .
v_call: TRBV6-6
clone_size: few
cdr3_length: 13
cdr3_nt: TGTGCCAGCTTGGGGCAAGATACAATGAGGCAGTTCTTC
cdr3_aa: CASLGQDTMRQFF

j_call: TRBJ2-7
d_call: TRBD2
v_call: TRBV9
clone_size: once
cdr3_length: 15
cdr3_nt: TGTGCCAGCAGCGTAGCGACTAGCGAATCCTATGAGCAGTACTTC
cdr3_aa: CASSVATSESYEQYF

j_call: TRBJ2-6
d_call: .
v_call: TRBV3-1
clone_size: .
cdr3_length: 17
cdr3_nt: TGTGCCAGCAGCCGCATGCGGGGCTCTTACGGGGCCAACGTCCTGACTTTC
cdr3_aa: CASSRMRGSYGANVLTF

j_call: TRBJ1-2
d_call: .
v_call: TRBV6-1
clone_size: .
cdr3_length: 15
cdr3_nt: TGTGCCAGCAGTTCTCGGAAGCAGGATGCCTATGGCTACACCTTC
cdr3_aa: CASSSRKQDAYGYTF

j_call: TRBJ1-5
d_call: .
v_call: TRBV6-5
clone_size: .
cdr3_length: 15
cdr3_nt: TGTGCCAGCAGTCCCCTCGGACTGAGCAATCAGCCCCAGCATTTT
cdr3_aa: CASSPLGLSNQPQHF

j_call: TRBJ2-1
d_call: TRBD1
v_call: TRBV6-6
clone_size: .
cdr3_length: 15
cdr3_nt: TGTGCCAGCAGACAGACAGGGGGCACCTACAATGAGCAGTTCTTC
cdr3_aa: CASRQTGGTYNEQFF

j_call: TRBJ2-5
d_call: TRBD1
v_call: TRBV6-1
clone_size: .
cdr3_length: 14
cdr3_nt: TGTGCCAGCCTGCCGGGACAGGAAAGTGGTGAGCAGTACTTC
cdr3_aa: CASLPGQESGEQYF

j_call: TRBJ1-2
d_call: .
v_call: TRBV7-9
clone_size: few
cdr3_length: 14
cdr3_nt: TGTGCCAGCAGCTTAGCGGAGGGAGGTGAAGGCTACACCTTC
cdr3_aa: CASSLAEGGEGYTF

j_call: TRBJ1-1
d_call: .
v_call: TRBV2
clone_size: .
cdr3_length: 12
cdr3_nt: TGTGCCAGGGGGAACAGGAACACTGAAGCTTTCTTT
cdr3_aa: CARGNRNTEAFF

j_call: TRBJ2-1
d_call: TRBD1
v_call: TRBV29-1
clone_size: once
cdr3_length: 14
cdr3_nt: TGCAGCACGTACGGACAGGGGGCGAACAATGAGCAGTTCTTC
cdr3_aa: CSTYGQGANNEQFF